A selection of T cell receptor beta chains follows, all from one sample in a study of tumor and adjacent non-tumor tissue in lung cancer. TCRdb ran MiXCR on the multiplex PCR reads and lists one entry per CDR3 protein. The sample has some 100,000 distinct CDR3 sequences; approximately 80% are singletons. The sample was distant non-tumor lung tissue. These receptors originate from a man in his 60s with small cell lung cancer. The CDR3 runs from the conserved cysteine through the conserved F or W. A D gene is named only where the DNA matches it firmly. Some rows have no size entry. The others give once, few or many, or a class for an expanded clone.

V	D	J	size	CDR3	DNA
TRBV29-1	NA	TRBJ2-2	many	CSARPSAGGTGELFF	TGCAGCGCTCGACCCTCGGCCGGGGGCACCGGGGAGCTGTTTTTT
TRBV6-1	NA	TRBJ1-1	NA	CVSTGGLGVNTEAFF	TGTGTCAGCACTGGGGGGTTAGGGGTGAACACTGAAGCTTTCTTT
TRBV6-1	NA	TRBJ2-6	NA	CASSPGRGVNVLTF	TGTGCCAGCAGCCCGGGGCGTGGGGTCAACGTCCTGACTTTC
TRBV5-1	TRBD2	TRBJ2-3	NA	CAGSFGTSGSTDTQYF	TGCGCCGGCAGCTTCGGGACTAGCGGGAGCACAGATACGCAGTATTTT
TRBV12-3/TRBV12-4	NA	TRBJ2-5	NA	CASSFNQFSGSDTQYF	TGTGCCAGCAGCTTCAATCAATTTAGTGGGAGTGATACCCAGTACTTC
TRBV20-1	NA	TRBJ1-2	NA	CSARPTGINEYGYIF	TGCAGTGCTAGGCCCACAGGGATCAACGAGTATGGCTACATCTTC
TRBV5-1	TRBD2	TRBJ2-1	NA	CASSSRLAGLSLHNEQFF	TGCGCCAGCAGCTCGCGACTAGCGGGTCTCTCACTACACAATGAGCAGTTCTTC
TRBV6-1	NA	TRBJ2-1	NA	CASSEWSVSSYNEQLF	TGTGCCAGCAGTGAATGGAGTGTTAGCTCCTACAATGAGCAGCTCTTC
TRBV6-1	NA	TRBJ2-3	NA	CASNHRQFVISIDTQYF	TGTGCCAGCAATCATCGACAGTTTGTGATTAGCATAGATACGCAGTATTTT
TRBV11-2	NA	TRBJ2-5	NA	CAGRISGAETQYF	TGTGCCGGCAGAATATCGGGAGCGGAGACCCAGTACTTC
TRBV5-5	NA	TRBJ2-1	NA	CASSARTVSYNEQFF	TGTGCCAGCAGCGCGAGGACAGTCTCCTACAATGAGCAGTTCTTC
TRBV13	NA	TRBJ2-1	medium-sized	CASSLGGNSDNEQFF	TGTGCCAGCAGCTTGGGAGGTAACTCCGACAATGAGCAGTTCTTC
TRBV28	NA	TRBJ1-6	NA	CASVRRNNSPLHF	TGTGCCAGCGTGAGACGGAATAATTCACCCCTCCACTTT
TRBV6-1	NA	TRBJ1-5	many	CASSEPYNSNQPQHF	TGTGCCAGCAGTGAACCATACAATAGCAATCAGCCCCAGCATTTT
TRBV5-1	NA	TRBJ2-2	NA	CASTLDSYTGELLF	TGCGCCAGCACCCTTGACAGCTACACCGGGGAGCTGCTTTTT
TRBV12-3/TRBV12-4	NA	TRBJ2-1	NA	CASVPRIGDLNEQFF	TGTGCCAGCGTCCCAAGGATAGGTGATCTAAATGAGCAGTTCTTC
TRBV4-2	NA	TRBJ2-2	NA	CVSSQERGVTAEELFF	TGTGTCAGCAGCCAGGAGAGAGGAGTCACTGCCGAGGAGCTGTTTTTT
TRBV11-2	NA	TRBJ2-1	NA	CDSSLAFPLMVF	TGTGACAGCAGCTTAGCGTTCCCCCTCATGGTCTTC
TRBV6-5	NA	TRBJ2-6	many	CASSYYQGSSSSGANVLTF	TGTGCCAGCAGTTACTACCAGGGGAGCTCCTCCTCTGGGGCCAACGTCCTGACTTTC
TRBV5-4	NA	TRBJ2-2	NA	CASSSIVNSGELFF	TGTGCCAGCAGCTCTATCGTGAACAGCGGGGAGCTGTTTTTT
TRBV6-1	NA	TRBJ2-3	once	CASTFTPDTQYF	TGTGCCAGCACCTTCACTCCCGATACGCAGTATTTT
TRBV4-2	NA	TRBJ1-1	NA	CTSSKGPEAFF	TGTACCAGCAGCAAAGGACCTGAAGCTTTCTTT
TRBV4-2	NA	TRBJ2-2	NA	CASSQDLSANTRELFF	TGTGCCAGCAGCCAAGATCTCAGTGCGAACACCAGGGAGTTGTTTTTT
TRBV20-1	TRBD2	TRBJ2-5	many	CSAPAGTSQETQYF	TGCAGTGCTCCGGCGGGGACTAGCCAAGAGACCCAGTACTTC
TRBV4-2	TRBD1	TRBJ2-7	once	CASSQARDSSYEHYF	TGTGCCAGCAGCCAAGCGAGGGACAGCTCCTACGAGCACTACTTC
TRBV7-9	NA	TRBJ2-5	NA	CASSPPRGRMPETQYF	TGTGCCAGCAGCCCACCCCGAGGCAGGATGCCGGAGACCCAGTACTTC
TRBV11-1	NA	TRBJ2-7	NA	CSSSVDSASYEQYF	TGTTCCAGCAGCGTGGACAGTGCATCCTACGAGCAGTACTTC
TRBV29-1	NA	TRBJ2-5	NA	CSVPSRCEGETQYF	TGCAGCGTTCCAAGCCGGTGCGAGGGCGAGACCCAGTACTTC
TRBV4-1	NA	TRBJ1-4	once	CAISLVSTPDEKPFF	TGCGCCATCAGCCTAGTGAGCACCCCGGATGAAAAACCGTTTTTT
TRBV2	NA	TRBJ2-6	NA	CASNGMTGGANVLSF	TGTGCCAGCAACGGTATGACCGGTGGGGCCAACGTCCTGAGTTTC
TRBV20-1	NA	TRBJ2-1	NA	CCATVGDPHNEQFF	TGCTGTGCTACCGTGGGAGACCCTCACAATGAGCAGTTTTTC
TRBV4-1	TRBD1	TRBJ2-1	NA	CASSQDMTPQGARSQFF	TGCGCCAGTAGCCAAGACATGACCCCCCAGGGGGCACGCTCTCAGTTCTTC
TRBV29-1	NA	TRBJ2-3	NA	CSVKSAGTDTQYF	TGCAGCGTTAAATCAGCTGGCACAGATACGCAGTATTTT
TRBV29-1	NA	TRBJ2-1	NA	CSAQGGTGGSELFF	TGCAGCGCCCAAGGGGGTACAGGAGGTAGTGAGCTGTTCTTC
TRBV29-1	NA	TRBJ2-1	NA	CSDKTGTQNEQFF	TGCAGCGACAAGACAGGTACCCAGAATGAGCAGTTCTTC
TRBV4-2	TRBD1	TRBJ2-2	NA	CASSQMGQAKTGGLFF	TGTGCCAGCAGCCAGATGGGACAGGCGAAGACCGGGGGGCTGTTTTTT
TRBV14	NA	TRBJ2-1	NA	CASSTHPQGAVQFF	TGTGCCAGCAGCACGCATCCCCAGGGTGCCGTGCAGTTCTTC
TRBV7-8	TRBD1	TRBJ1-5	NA	CASSSDRGHSQHF	TGTGCCAGCAGCAGCGACAGGGGCCACTCCCAGCATTTT
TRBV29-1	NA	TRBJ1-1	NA	CSVARGPENTEAFF	TGTAGCGTAGCCCGGGGTCCCGAGAATACTGAAGCTTTCTTT
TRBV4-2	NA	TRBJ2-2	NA	CASSQDLWASSGELFF	TGTGCCAGCAGCCAAGATTTGTGGGCCAGCAGCGGGGAGCTGTTTTTT
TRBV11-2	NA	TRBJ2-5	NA	CASLGIKETQYF	TGTGCCAGCTTAGGGATAAAAGAGACCCAGTACTTC
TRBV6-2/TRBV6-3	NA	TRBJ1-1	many	CASSYTTEAFF	TGTGCCAGCAGTTATACCACTGAAGCTTTCTTT
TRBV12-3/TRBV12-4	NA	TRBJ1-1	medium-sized	CASSLASNTEAFF	TGTGCCAGCAGTTTAGCTTCGAACACTGAAGCTTTCTTT
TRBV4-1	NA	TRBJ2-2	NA	CAGSSRGAYTGERFF	TGCGCCGGCAGCAGCAGGGGGGCCTATACCGGGGAACGGTTTTTT
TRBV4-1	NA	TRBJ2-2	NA	CASSQDPARANTGELFF	TGTGCCAGCAGTCAAGATCCGGCCAGGGCGAACACCGGGGAGCTGTTTTTT
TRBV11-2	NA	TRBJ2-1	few	CASSLVTARSSYNEQFF	TGTGCTAGCAGCTTAGTGACAGCCCGGAGCTCCTACAATGAGCAATTCTTC
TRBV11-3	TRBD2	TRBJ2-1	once	CAGSSQGGGVSYNDQFF	TGTGCCGGCAGCTCTCAAGGTGGGGGGGTGTCCTACAATGACCAGTTCTTC
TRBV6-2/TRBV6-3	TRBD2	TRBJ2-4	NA	CASSCGRLAGGAQYF	TGTGCCAGTAGTTGCGGTCGGCTAGCGGGAGGTGCTCAATACTTC
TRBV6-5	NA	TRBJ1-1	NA	CASSYYGGIEAFF	TGTGCCAGCAGTTACTATGGGGGCATTGAAGCTTTCTTT
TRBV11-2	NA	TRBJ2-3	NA	CASSTNIDTRYF	TGTGCCAGCAGTACTAACATAGATACACGGTATTTT
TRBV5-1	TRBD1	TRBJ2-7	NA	CASSPSPSGQSCKQYF	TGCGCCAGCAGCCCGAGTCCCTCGGGACAGTCCTGCAAGCAGTACTTC
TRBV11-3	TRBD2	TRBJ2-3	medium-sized	CASSNSGSLSTDTQYF	TGTGCCAGCAGCAATAGCGGGAGCCTTAGCACAGATACGCAGTATTTT
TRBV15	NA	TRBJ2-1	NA	CATSRGRGMGTNEQFF	TGTGCCACCAGCAGAGGACGCGGGATGGGTACAAATGAGCAGTTCTTC